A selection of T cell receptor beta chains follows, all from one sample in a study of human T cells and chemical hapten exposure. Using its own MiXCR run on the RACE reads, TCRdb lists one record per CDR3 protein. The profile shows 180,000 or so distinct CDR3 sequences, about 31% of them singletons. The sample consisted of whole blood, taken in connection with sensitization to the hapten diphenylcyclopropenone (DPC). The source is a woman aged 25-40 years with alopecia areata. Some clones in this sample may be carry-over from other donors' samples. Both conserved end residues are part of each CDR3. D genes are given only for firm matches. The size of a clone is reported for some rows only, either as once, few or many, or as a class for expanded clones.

CDR3aa: CASSLVVDEQYF
CDR3nt: TGTGCCAGCAGCTTAGTCGTTGACGAGCAGTACTTC
j_gene: TRBJ2-7
d_gene: .
abundance: few
v_gene: TRBV7-9

CDR3aa: CSVRQGALYGYTF
CDR3nt: TGCAGCGTACGACAGGGCGCCCTATATGGCTACACCTTC
j_gene: TRBJ1-2
d_gene: TRBD1
abundance: .
v_gene: TRBV29-1

CDR3aa: CAISKDRARQPQHF
CDR3nt: TGTGCCATCAGCAAGGACAGGGCGAGGCAGCCCCAGCATTTT
j_gene: TRBJ1-5
d_gene: TRBD1
abundance: .
v_gene: TRBV10-3

CDR3aa: CASSPLGQLNTEAFF
CDR3nt: TGTGCCAGCTCACCACTGGGACAGCTTAACACTGAAGCTTTCTTT
j_gene: TRBJ1-1
d_gene: TRBD1
abundance: .
v_gene: TRBV18

CDR3aa: CASSLVLEGGPTGDTQYF
CDR3nt: TGTGCCAGCAGCTTAGTTTTGGAGGGAGGTCCGACGGGAGATACGCAGTATTTT
j_gene: TRBJ2-3
d_gene: .
abundance: few
v_gene: TRBV7-6

CDR3aa: CASSQDRWVSEQYF
CDR3nt: TGCGCCAGCAGCCAAGATCGTTGGGTAAGCGAGCAGTACTTC
j_gene: TRBJ2-7
d_gene: .
abundance: few
v_gene: TRBV4-1

CDR3aa: CASSLHNEQFF
CDR3nt: TGCGCCAGCAGCTTGCACAATGAGCAGTTCTTC
j_gene: TRBJ2-1
d_gene: .
abundance: .
v_gene: TRBV5-1

CDR3aa: CASSALQGSSYEQYF
CDR3nt: TGTGCCAGCAGCGCCTTACAGGGGAGCTCCTACGAGCAGTACTTC
j_gene: TRBJ2-7
d_gene: TRBD1
abundance: once
v_gene: TRBV7-2

CDR3aa: CSVEGVGGGYTEAFF
CDR3nt: TGCAGCGTTGAAGGAGTGGGGGGGGGCTACACTGAAGCTTTCTTT
j_gene: TRBJ1-1
d_gene: .
abundance: few
v_gene: TRBV29-1

CDR3aa: CSAQGEGTGELFF
CDR3nt: TGCAGCGCACAGGGGGAAGGCACCGGGGAGCTGTTTTTT
j_gene: TRBJ2-2
d_gene: TRBD1
abundance: .
v_gene: TRBV29-1

CDR3aa: CASSLELGNTYNEQFF
CDR3nt: TGTGCCAGCAGCTTAGAGCTCGGGAACACCTACAATGAGCAGTTCTTC
j_gene: TRBJ2-1
d_gene: .
abundance: few
v_gene: TRBV11-2

CDR3aa: CASSLDASEAFF
CDR3nt: TGTGCCAGCAGTTTAGATGCGTCAGAAGCTTTCTTT
j_gene: TRBJ1-1
d_gene: .
abundance: .
v_gene: TRBV12-3/TRBV12-4

CDR3aa: CSASRPRTSGLAYNEQFF
CDR3nt: TGCAGTGCTTCCCGACCAAGGACTAGCGGCCTTGCCTACAATGAGCAGTTCTTC
j_gene: TRBJ2-1
d_gene: TRBD2
abundance: .
v_gene: TRBV20-1

CDR3aa: CASSPSSVYEQYF
CDR3nt: TGTGCCAGCTCACCTTCTTCCGTCTACGAGCAGTACTTC
j_gene: TRBJ2-7
d_gene: .
abundance: .
v_gene: TRBV18

CDR3aa: CSARDRMEQYF
CDR3nt: TGCAGTGCAAGGGACAGGATGGAGCAGTACTTC
j_gene: TRBJ2-7
d_gene: TRBD1
abundance: .
v_gene: TRBV20-1

CDR3aa: CASRADGVSNIQYF
CDR3nt: TGTGCCAGCAGAGCCGACGGAGTATCAAACATTCAGTACTTC
j_gene: TRBJ2-4
d_gene: .
abundance: few
v_gene: TRBV2

CDR3aa: CASSQGLAGNNEQFF
CDR3nt: TGTGCCAGCAGCCAAGGACTAGCGGGAAACAATGAGCAGTTCTTC
j_gene: TRBJ2-1
d_gene: TRBD2
abundance: .
v_gene: TRBV11-1

CDR3aa: CASSRGVVGANVLTF
CDR3nt: TGTGCCAGCAGCCGTGGGGTGGTTGGGGCCAACGTCCTGACTTTC
j_gene: TRBJ2-6
d_gene: .
abundance: .
v_gene: TRBV7-6

CDR3aa: CASSFLPSGRVQETQYF
CDR3nt: TGTGCCAGCAGCTTTCTCCCTAGCGGGAGGGTTCAAGAGACCCAGTACTTC
j_gene: TRBJ2-5
d_gene: .
abundance: .
v_gene: TRBV21-1

CDR3aa: CASRWDRMNTEAFF
CDR3nt: TGTGCCAGCAGGTGGGACAGGATGAACACTGAAGCTTTCTTT
j_gene: TRBJ1-1
d_gene: TRBD1
abundance: .
v_gene: TRBV27

CDR3aa: CASSFSAGQGNTEAFF
CDR3nt: TGTGCCAGCAGTTTTTCCGCTGGACAGGGGAACACTGAAGCTTTCTTT
j_gene: TRBJ1-1
d_gene: TRBD1
abundance: few
v_gene: TRBV6-1

CDR3aa: CASSFVGQGSGTQYF
CDR3nt: TGTGCCAGCAGTTTCGTCGGACAGGGATCAGGGACCCAGTACTTC
j_gene: TRBJ2-5
d_gene: TRBD1
abundance: .
v_gene: TRBV6-2/TRBV6-3

CDR3aa: CATSRGRDYEQYF
CDR3nt: TGTGCCACCAGCAGAGGCCGAGACTACGAGCAGTACTTC
j_gene: TRBJ2-7
d_gene: .
abundance: .
v_gene: TRBV15

CDR3aa: CACMTGNYGYTF
CDR3nt: TGTGCCTGTATGACCGGTAACTATGGCTACACCTTC
j_gene: TRBJ1-2
d_gene: .
abundance: .
v_gene: TRBV6-5

CDR3aa: CASSAPGTRTGRAQYF
CDR3nt: TGTGCCAGCAGCGCTCCGGGGACTCGAACCGGGAGGGCCCAGTACTTC
j_gene: TRBJ2-5
d_gene: TRBD2
abundance: few
v_gene: TRBV7-2

CDR3aa: CASSRGNQPQHF
CDR3nt: TGTGCCAGCAGCAGGGGCAATCAGCCCCAGCATTTT
j_gene: TRBJ1-5
d_gene: .
abundance: few
v_gene: TRBV28

CDR3aa: CASTPSSPGWYEQYF
CDR3nt: TGTGCCAGCACCCCTAGTAGTCCCGGGTGGTACGAGCAGTACTTC
j_gene: TRBJ2-7
d_gene: .
abundance: once
v_gene: TRBV28

CDR3aa: CSVDWTGKEAFF
CDR3nt: TGCAGCGTTGATTGGACAGGCAAGGAAGCTTTCTTT
j_gene: TRBJ1-1
d_gene: TRBD1
abundance: few
v_gene: TRBV29-1

CDR3aa: CASGRDRVFAGANVLTF
CDR3nt: TGTGCCAGCGGGAGGGACAGGGTTTTCGCTGGGGCCAACGTCCTGACTTTC
j_gene: TRBJ2-6
d_gene: TRBD1
abundance: few
v_gene: TRBV9

CDR3aa: CASSFGGLAGSEQYF
CDR3nt: TGTGCCAGCAGCTTCGGAGGACTAGCGGGGAGCGAGCAGTACTTC
j_gene: TRBJ2-7
d_gene: TRBD2
abundance: .
v_gene: TRBV7-2

CDR3aa: CSGGMRRNTEAFF
CDR3nt: TGCAGCGGGGGGATGCGTCGAAACACTGAAGCTTTCTTT
j_gene: TRBJ1-1
d_gene: .
abundance: many
v_gene: TRBV29-1

CDR3aa: CASSQRRIYEQYF
CDR3nt: TGTGCCAGCAGCCAAAGAAGAATCTACGAGCAGTACTTC
j_gene: TRBJ2-7
d_gene: .
abundance: once
v_gene: TRBV28

CDR3aa: CSARGTVNTGELFF
CDR3nt: TGCAGCGCCCGAGGCACGGTGAACACCGGGGAGCTGTTTTTT
j_gene: TRBJ2-2
d_gene: .
abundance: .
v_gene: TRBV29-1

CDR3aa: CASSLAGGNTGELSF
CDR3nt: TGTGCCAGCAGCTTGGCCGGGGGGAACACCGGGGAGCTGTCTTTT
j_gene: TRBJ2-2
d_gene: TRBD2
abundance: .
v_gene: TRBV7-8

CDR3aa: CSASQRPSQSSYNEQFF
CDR3nt: TGCAGTGCTAGTCAAAGGCCAAGCCAGAGCTCCTACAATGAGCAGTTCTTC
j_gene: TRBJ2-1
d_gene: .
abundance: few
v_gene: TRBV20-1

CDR3aa: CSARKSPAVNTEAFF
CDR3nt: TGCAGTGCTAGAAAATCCCCAGCGGTGAACACTGAAGCTTTCTTT
j_gene: TRBJ1-1
d_gene: .
abundance: few
v_gene: TRBV20-1

CDR3aa: CASSPTPSTDTQYF
CDR3nt: TGTGCCAGCAGTCCGACACCTAGCACAGATACGCAGTATTTT
j_gene: TRBJ2-3
d_gene: .
abundance: .
v_gene: TRBV28

CDR3aa: CASSSTGSSNQPQHF
CDR3nt: TGTGCCAGCAGTTCTACAGGAAGTAGCAATCAGCCCCAGCATTTT
j_gene: TRBJ1-5
d_gene: .
abundance: .
v_gene: TRBV27

CDR3aa: CASTRDGNIQYF
CDR3nt: TGTGCCAGTACTCGGGACGGGAACATTCAGTACTTC
j_gene: TRBJ2-4
d_gene: .
abundance: few
v_gene: TRBV28

CDR3aa: CASSIDRGHYNEQFF
CDR3nt: TGTGCCAGTAGTATTGACAGGGGGCACTACAATGAGCAGTTCTTC
j_gene: TRBJ2-1
d_gene: TRBD1
abundance: .
v_gene: TRBV19

CDR3aa: CASSQGVAALQETQYF
CDR3nt: TGTGCCAGCAGCCAAGGGGTAGCGGCCCTTCAAGAGACCCAGTACTTC
j_gene: TRBJ2-5
d_gene: .
abundance: .
v_gene: TRBV4-3

CDR3aa: CASSQDRQAQETQYF
CDR3nt: TGCGCCAGCAGCCAAGATCGCCAGGCTCAAGAGACCCAGTACTTC
j_gene: TRBJ2-5
d_gene: .
abundance: .
v_gene: TRBV4-1

CDR3aa: CASSPPDGPRNEQFF
CDR3nt: TGTGCCAGCAGCCCGCCGGACGGTCCACGCAATGAGCAGTTCTTC
j_gene: TRBJ2-1
d_gene: .
abundance: few
v_gene: TRBV28

CDR3aa: CASSEFPPGQSSGNTIYF
CDR3nt: TGTGCCAGCAGTGAATTCCCCCCTGGGCAGAGCTCTGGAAACACCATATATTTT
j_gene: TRBJ1-3
d_gene: .
abundance: .
v_gene: TRBV2

CDR3aa: CASSLKQLLAYGYTF
CDR3nt: TGTGCCAGCAGCTTGAAACAGCTGCTTGCCTATGGCTACACCTTC
j_gene: TRBJ1-2
d_gene: .
abundance: .
v_gene: TRBV5-6

CDR3aa: CASSTGDSPLHF
CDR3nt: TGTGCCAGCAGCACAGGGGACTCACCCCTCCACTTT
j_gene: TRBJ1-6
d_gene: TRBD1
abundance: few
v_gene: TRBV16

CDR3aa: CASSPSALEQYF
CDR3nt: TGTGCCAGCTCACCATCGGCACTAGAGCAGTACTTC
j_gene: TRBJ2-7
d_gene: .
abundance: .
v_gene: TRBV18

CDR3aa: CASSLIQGLVEQYF
CDR3nt: TGTGCCAGCAGCCTCATCCAGGGGTTGGTTGAGCAGTACTTC
j_gene: TRBJ2-7
d_gene: .
abundance: .
v_gene: TRBV14

CDR3aa: CASSLWQGNYGYTF
CDR3nt: TGTGCCAGCAGCTTATGGCAGGGCAACTATGGCTACACCTTC
j_gene: TRBJ1-2
d_gene: .
abundance: .
v_gene: TRBV7-2

CDR3aa: CASRVTGYGYTF
CDR3nt: TGTGCCAGCAGGGTCACAGGGTATGGCTACACCTTC
j_gene: TRBJ1-2
d_gene: .
abundance: .
v_gene: TRBV28

CDR3aa: CAISELGGETQYF
CDR3nt: TGTGCCATCAGTGAGTTGGGGGGAGAGACCCAGTACTTC
j_gene: TRBJ2-5
d_gene: .
abundance: .
v_gene: TRBV10-3

CDR3aa: CSASIAGPSTDTQYF
CDR3nt: TGCAGTGCTAGTATCGCGGGGCCTAGCACAGATACGCAGTATTTT
j_gene: TRBJ2-3
d_gene: .
abundance: .
v_gene: TRBV20-1

CDR3aa: CANSRGTQNTGELFF
CDR3nt: TGTGCAAACTCCCGGGGAACCCAGAACACCGGGGAGCTGTTTTTT
j_gene: TRBJ2-2
d_gene: .
abundance: .
v_gene: TRBV7-9

CDR3aa: CASIRDRAGTDTQYF
CDR3nt: TGTGCCAGCATCCGGGACAGGGCGGGTACAGATACGCAGTATTTT
j_gene: TRBJ2-3
d_gene: TRBD1
abundance: .
v_gene: TRBV7-2

CDR3aa: CAISGTSGGDEQFF
CDR3nt: TGTGCCATCAGTGGAACTAGCGGGGGGGATGAGCAGTTCTTC
j_gene: TRBJ2-1
d_gene: TRBD2
abundance: few
v_gene: TRBV10-3

CDR3aa: CASSYIGKGGNEQFF
CDR3nt: TGTGCCAGCAGCTACATAGGGAAAGGGGGCAATGAGCAGTTCTTC
j_gene: TRBJ2-1
d_gene: .
abundance: .
v_gene: TRBV7-2

CDR3aa: CASSVELTLGEAFF
CDR3nt: TGTGCCAGCAGCGTAGAGCTAACATTAGGCGAAGCTTTCTTT
j_gene: TRBJ1-1
d_gene: .
abundance: .
v_gene: TRBV9

CDR3aa: CASRAFGTGGIYNEQFF
CDR3nt: TGTGCCAGCAGAGCATTCGGGACAGGGGGCATCTACAATGAGCAGTTCTTC
j_gene: TRBJ2-1
d_gene: TRBD1
abundance: few
v_gene: TRBV28

CDR3aa: CAIKGTSGRGDTQYF
CDR3nt: TGTGCCATCAAAGGGACTAGCGGGAGGGGAGATACGCAGTATTTT
j_gene: TRBJ2-3
d_gene: TRBD2
abundance: .
v_gene: TRBV10-3